Shown below are 13 T cell receptor beta chains from a single sample sequenced in a study of cytomegalovirus exposure and HLA in healthy donors. Primers: 60 Vbeta forward and 13 Jbeta reverse. This table comes from immunoSEQ multiplex PCR, and its TCRdb copy is limited to in-frame clones, with some not included. Of 100,000 to 150,000 clones in the sample, around 77% were seen once. The sequenced sample was PBMCs. The source of these receptors is a man aged 18 to 29 in good health and CMV-seropositive.

This chain connects TRBV28 to TRBJ1-3, with no clear D. The germline gives CDR1 MDHEN, CDR2 SYDVKM. This CDR3 contains 13 residues. V lost 3 bases and J 2 bases, leaving 5 bases between the germline ends. CDR3 DNA sequence: TGTGCCAGCAGTTTTTCAGCTGGAAACACCATATATTTT. It yields the protein CASSFSAGNTIYF.

This rearrangement joins TRBV7-9 to TRBJ2-5; 9 nucleotides align to TRBD1. The DNA end favors TRBJ2-7, so the J call may be wrong. Looked up from germline, CDR1 is SEHNR and CDR2 is FQNEAQ (reference sequence). The length of the CDR3 is 15 residues. The CDR3 protein is CASSLGQGVDYEQYF. In DNA form, the CDR3 reads TGTGCCAGCAGCTTAGGACAGGGGGTTGACTACGAGCAGTACTTC.

The chain employs TRBV27 and TRBJ1-4, with 9 positions matching TRBD1. Germline loops: CDR1 MNHEY, CDR2 SMNVEV (reference sequence). The CDR3 is 14 residues long. V lost 8 bases and J lost 7; bases outside the gene matches: 8. CDR3 nucleotide sequence: TGTGCCAGCCAAGCTGGGACAGGGTCTGAAAAACTGTTTTTT. Translation gives CASQAGTGSEKLFF.

This clone came up once. This chain connects TRBV7-8 to TRBJ1-5, with 7 nucleotides matching TRBD1. Germline V CDR1 and CDR2: SGHVS, FQNEAQ. The CDR3 totals 15 residues. Trimming removed 3 bases from V and 4 bases from J; junction bases left unmatched: 6. The CDR3 reads CASSLARGENQPQHF. The CDR3 nucleotides are TGTGCCAGCAGCTTGGCCAGGGGGGAGAATCAGCCCCAGCATTTT. Full variable domain (rest looked up from reference TRBV7-8 and TRBJ1-5): GAGVSQSPRYKVAKRGQDVALRCDPISGHVSLFWYQQALGQGPEFLTYFQNEAQLDKSGLPSDRFFAERPEGSVSTLKIQRTQQEDSAVYLCASSLARGENQPQHFGDGTRLSIL.

CDR3 in DNA: TGTGCCAGCAGCCTGGGACAGGGAGCTGAGCAGTTCTTC. The encoded protein is CASSLGQGAEQFF. The V and J genes are TRBV5-4 and TRBJ2-1, with TRBD1 identical over 9 bases. In germline, CDR1 is SGHNT, CDR2 YYREEE (reference sequence). Losses at the gene ends were 4 bases for V and 9 bases for J; bases not matched to a gene: 5. The CDR3 contains 13 residues.

The V gene is TRBV9, the J gene TRBJ2-1; 12 bases line up with TRBD2. CDR1 is SGDLS and CDR2 is YYNGEE in the germline V gene. V trimming: 3 bases; J trimming: 8 bases; junction bases outside the gene matches: 6. CDR3 length: 15 amino acids. This CDR3 reads CASSETSGREYEQFF. The CDR3 region has the DNA TGTGCCAGCAGCGAGACTAGCGGGAGAGAGTATGAGCAGTTCTTC.

J is TRBJ1-2 and V is TRBV6-4; 10 bases are shared with TRBD1. CDR3 length: 15 residues. CDR1 MRHNA and CDR2 SNTAGT come from the germline V gene. J gave up 4 bases and V 0 bases, and 2 bases lay outside the gene matches. This CDR3 reads CASSDSGQGIYGYTF. In nucleotides, the CDR3 is TGTGCCAGCAGTGACTCGGGACAGGGGATCTATGGCTACACCTTC.

A few counts support this clone. The chain is built from TRBV28 and TRBJ1-1; D uncertain. V was trimmed by 5 bases and J by 2 bases, leaving 9 bases between them. CDR3 length: 13 residues. Germline V gene sequence: CDR1 MDHEN, CDR2 SYDVKM. The CDR3, as DNA: TGTGCCAGCAGTGGAGGACTCAACACTGAAGCTTTCTTT. This sequence encodes CASSGGLNTEAFF.

Worth noting for this clone: At one boundary the junction diverges from the germline segment, which might be a read error. The CDR3 region has the DNA TGTGCCAGCAAGTACGACAGATACTCTGGAAACATCATATATTTT. Residues: CASKYDRYSGNIIYF. The chain uses TRBV27 and TRBJ1-3, with D perhaps matching TRBD1 (5 bases). From germline, CDR1 is MNHEY and CDR2 SMNVEV (reference sequence). The CDR3 length is 15 residues.

The chain joins TRBV19 to TRBJ1-1; D ambiguous. The CDR3 is made up of 14 amino acids. The V and J ends lost 0 bases and 5 bases respectively, with 10 bases between them. CDR1 LNHDA and CDR2 SQIVND come from the germline V gene (reference sequence). The DNA for the CDR3 is TGTGCCAGTAGTATAGATGAGGGTTCGACTGAAGCTTTCTTT. Translated: CASSIDEGSTEAFF.

Only a few counts were recorded for this clone. The chain employs TRBV7-8 and TRBJ1-1; no reliable D call. Germline CDR1 and CDR2: SGHVS and FQNEAQ. The CDR3 loop spans 14 amino acids. V was shortened by 1 base and J by 10 bases, with 16 bases between the two germline ends. This chain's CDR3 is CASSLEQRVPRAFF. For the CDR3, the DNA is TGTGCCAGCAGCTTAGAACAGAGGGTCCCTAGAGCTTTCTTT.

This chain links TRBV9 with TRBJ2-1; D not certain. V was trimmed by 0 bases and J by 6 bases, leaving 13 bases between them. CDR3 length: 15 amino acids. In germline, CDR1 is SGDLS, CDR2 YYNGEE. For the CDR3, the DNA is TGTGCCAGCAGCGTAGGCGGCGGCGACCCCAATGAGCAGTTCTTC. Translation gives CASSVGGGDPNEQFF.

This clone was detected only once. V is TRBV5-1 and J is TRBJ1-2, with 7 positions matching TRBD1. With 4 bases clipped from V and 7 bases from J, the junction kept 4 bases outside the gene matches. The CDR3 totals 12 residues. Germline V gives CDR1 SGHRS, CDR2 YFSETQ. CDR3 protein: CASSLGQSGYTF. The CDR3, as DNA: TGCGCCAGCAGCCTGGGACAGTCTGGCTACACCTTC. Using reference TRBV5-1 and TRBJ1-2 for the parts outside the CDR3, the full variable domain is KAGVTQTPRYLIKTRGQQVTLSCSPISGHRSVSWYQQTPGQGLQFLFEYFSETQRNKGNFPGRFSGRQFSNSRSEMNVSTLELGDSALYLCASSLGQSGYTFGSGTRLTVV.